This TCR beta chain was obtained from a study of vaccination and CD4 T cells after COVID-19 (dated by TCRdb to 2021 to 2024). About the investigation overall: In the convalescent cohort there were six males and four females, among whom were two Hispanic individuals, seven Caucasians, two Asians and one multiracial person. In roughly eleven COVID-19 convalescent patients and a handful of infection-naive healthy vaccine recipients, the spike-specific CD4+ TCR repertoire before mRNA vaccination was compared with the repertoire after mRNA vaccination. In an earlier paper using these donors, memory CD4+ T cell crossreactivity between SARS-CoV-2 and common cold coronavirus spike proteins was assessed at the TCR clonotype level. For stimulating the cultures, overlapping spike peptide pools were used, derived from SARS-CoV-2 as well as from the common cold coronaviruses HCoV-NL63, HCoV-OC43 and HCoV-229E. Post-vaccine blood samples were obtained a median of around 67 days after the second vaccine dose, with a range of about 14 to 250 days. As controls, cultures received a CEFX viral epitope pool (the positive control), an HIV-1 Nef peptide pool (the negative control), or no peptide at all. Participants received two doses of either the Pfizer-BioNTech BNT162b2 vaccine (n=8) or the Moderna mRNA-1273 vaccine (n=2). Post-COVID blood samples were collected from convalescent patients a median of about 92 days after diagnosis, with a range of roughly 30 to 170 days.

Preparation of the library involved PCR. DNA from cultured CD4+ T cells underwent TCR sequencing with the Oncomine TCR Beta short-read assay at the Johns Hopkins FTIC core. The QIAamp micro DNA kit was used to extract genomic DNA from the cultured CD4+ T cells. Oncomine TCR Beta libraries made from cultured CD4+ T cells were pooled using unique dual indexes and sequenced on an Illumina iSeq 100. Under the source paper's analysis protocol: Non-productive sequences were removed, and CDR3s that did not start with C, did not end with F or W, or were shorter than 7 amino acids were discarded. The MANAFEST web application identified antigen-specific clonotypes by comparing peptide-stimulated wells against reference wells and other culture wells. Positive clones required FDR below 0.05, an odds ratio above 5, and productive frequency above 0.1% in at least two of three replicate wells. A clonotype was classed as cross-reactive if the clonotype showed significant expansion both in SARS-CoV-2 spike wells and in at least one common cold coronavirus spike condition. Levenshtein distances (stringdist) and unrooted phylogenetic trees (ape) in R version 3.6.1 were used to assess CDR3 homology. The public reads were run again by TCRdb, first through fastp at Q25 and then through MiXCR, and only productive beta chains were kept. One record per CDR3 amino acid sequence lists the most common genes and DNA. Clone size and V and J calls follow TCRdb, not the original study. This sample is represented by thousands of distinct CDR3 sequences; about 35% of them were singletons. Roughly 27% of the sample is in the top ten clones.

V sheds 5 bases and J sheds 9 bases, leaving 17 bases between their ends. The CDR3 numbers 14 residues from cysteine through phenylalanine. Only CDR3 DNA is held: 42 bases, read in frame from base 1. As encoded in the germline V gene (reference sequence), CDR1 is LNHNV while CDR2 is YYDKDF. In light of the paper, this sample's treatment or condition label describes: roughly nine-day PBMC culture with coronavirus spike peptide pools or control peptides (ViraFEST assay). CD4+ T cells from unexposed donors were collected before the COVID-19 pandemic (2011-2018). The ViraFEST assay was used in the study, in which antigen-specific T cells were expanded with peptide pools and expanded clonotypes were subsequently identified by TCR sequencing. Each well held around 2.1 million PBMCs cultured with roughly 10 ug/ml peptide pools in IMDM containing around 4.5% human AB serum and roughly 9.3 IU/ml IL-2. Half of the culture medium was replaced with fresh IL-2-containing medium on days 3 and 7. CD4+ T cells were isolated after around 9 days of culture through negative selection using the EasySep CD4+ T cell isolation kit. Unexposed donor CD4+ T cells were tested for reactivity to SARS-CoV-2 S and N and four common cold coronavirus spike pools, as cell number allowed. PBMCs were separated from whole blood using Ficoll-Paque Plus gradient centrifugation and then either used fresh or cryopreserved at -140C. Triplicate wells were generally used for each culture condition. Leukapheresis product for the unexposed donors was purchased commercially.

Findings and caveats that apply to the study as a whole: Among the post-vaccine SARS-CoV-2-reactive clones in convalescent patients, a median about 89% showed up only after vaccination, which suggests vaccine-specific priming. The study included relatively few convalescent patients and did not analyze early timepoints after natural infection. An increase in the median number of SARS-CoV-2-reactive clonotypes from around 20 after infection to 38 after vaccination was observed, but the change was not found to be significant. Nearly all vaccine-specific clones in convalescent patients (304 of 307) were mono-reactive for SARS-CoV-2 spike rather than cross-reactive with common cold coronaviruses.

This clonotype has just a few counts. Its binding antigen is unknown. Base qualities are not at hand, and no much larger clone is one base apart. The rearranged chain carries TRBV15 and TRBJ1-3; matching of 5 bases hints at TRBD1 as the D gene. This sequence was found in a human donor in good health. Sequencing input: CD4+ T cells from blood, cultured in vitro. The CDR3: CATSPRDGRTTIYF. The DNA sequence is as follows: TGTGCCACCAGCCCGCGGGACGGCAGGACCACCATATATTTT.